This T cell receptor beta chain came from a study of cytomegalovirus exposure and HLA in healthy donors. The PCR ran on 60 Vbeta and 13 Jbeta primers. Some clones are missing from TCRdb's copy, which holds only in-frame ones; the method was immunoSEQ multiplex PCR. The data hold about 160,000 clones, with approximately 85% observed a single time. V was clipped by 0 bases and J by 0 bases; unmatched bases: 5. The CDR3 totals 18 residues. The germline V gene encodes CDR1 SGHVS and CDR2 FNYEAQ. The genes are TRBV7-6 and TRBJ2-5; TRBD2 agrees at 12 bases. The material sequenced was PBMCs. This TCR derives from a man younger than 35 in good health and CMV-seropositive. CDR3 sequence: CASSLAGLAGTYQETQYF. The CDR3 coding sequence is TGTGCCAGCAGCTTAGCTGGACTAGCGGGGACCTACCAAGAGACCCAGTACTTC.